Below, 20 T cell receptor beta chains from the same sample are listed, as sequenced in a study of T cell repertoires in cytomegalovirus infection. From the reads, TCRdb called clonotypes with MiXCR, one entry per CDR3 protein. The table lists more than 250,000 distinct CDR3 sequences, more than 20% of them singletons, with 13% in the top ten. For these TCRs, the target antigens are not known. Source: cultured PBMCs, taken from culture after CMV antigen stimulation. The source is a human donor in good health (CMV status not recorded). Some clones in this sample may be carry-over from other donors' samples.

The chain recombines TRBV20-1 with TRBJ2-2; 7 nucleotides match TRBD2. The V and J ends lost 2 bases and 7 bases, in that order; junction bases with no gene match: 7. The CDR3 is made up of 14 amino acids. Per germline, CDR1 DFQATT and CDR2 SNEGSKA (reference sequence). The CDR3 loop reads CSARRGGPGGELFF. The CDR3 coding sequence is TGCAGTGCTAGAAGGGGAGGGCCGGGCGGGGAGCTGTTTTTT.

The chain couples TRBV18 to TRBJ2-1; possibly TRBD2 for D (6 bases). The ends were cut back, 3 bases at V and 3 bases at J, with 15 bases in the middle. This CDR3 comprises 16 residues. The germline gives CDR1 KGHSH, CDR2 LQKENI. The CDR3 protein is CASSPHLREYYNEQFF. In nucleotides, the CDR3 is TGTGCCAGCTCACCTCATCTCCGGGAGTACTACAATGAGCAGTTCTTC.

This clonotype was observed a single time. This chain links TRBV4-1 with TRBJ2-4; perhaps D is TRBD1 or TRBD2 (6 bases each). The CDR3 has 15 residues. CDR1 MGHRA and CDR2 YSYEKL come from the germline V gene. V was trimmed by 7 bases and J by 6 bases, leaving 19 bases between them. The CDR3 nucleotides read TGCGCCAGCAAGGGGGAGGCGCGATACGGAAACATTCAGTACTTC. Translation: CASKGEARYGNIQYF.

The rearrangement joins TRBV6-8 to TRBJ2-3; either TRBD1 or TRBD2 may fit D (5 bases each). The CDR3 has 14 amino acids. V was clipped by 2 bases and J by 4 bases, with 10 bases between them. Germline CDR1 MNHGY, CDR2 SAAAGT. The CDR3 loop is CASSYVLGADTQYF. The CDR3, as DNA: TGTGCCAGCAGTTACGTACTGGGGGCAGATACGCAGTATTTT.

This chain uses TRBV6-2 or TRBV6-3 with TRBJ1-6; unclear D gene. The CDR3 contains 14 residues. V was clipped by 0 bases and J by 7 bases, with 7 bases between them. Germline values: CDR1 MNHEY, CDR2 SVGEGT. The chain's CDR3 is CASSYSASNSPLHF. The CDR3 coding sequence is TGTGCCAGCAGTTACTCGGCGTCAAATTCACCCCTCCACTTT.

The CDR3 loop is CASSFGSALTDEQFF. The CDR3 DNA follows: TGTGCCAGCAGTTTCGGGTCAGCGTTAACGGATGAGCAGTTCTTC. This chain connects TRBV27 to TRBJ2-1; D call uncertain. The CDR3 has 15 amino acids. V lost 3 bases to trimming and J lost 8 bases, with 17 bases between them. Germline V gene lookup returns CDR1 MNHEY and CDR2 SMNVEV (reference sequence).

V and J are TRBV7-2 and TRBJ1-5, with D unresolved. Between the trimmed V and J ends, which lost 1 base and 5 bases, there was a span of 12 bases. Per the germline V gene, CDR1 is SGHTA and CDR2 is FQGNSA. There are 15 residues in the CDR3. The CDR3 DNA reads as TGTGCCAGCAGCTTAGATGGAGCGTCATATCAGCCCCAGCATTTT. Its protein is CASSLDGASYQPQHF.

The V and J genes are TRBV18 and TRBJ2-3, with unresolved D. The V end lost 2 bases, the J end lost 0 bases, and 9 bases lay between the germline ends. CDR1 is KGHSH, CDR2 LQKENI, per germline. This CDR3 comprises 15 residues. Here the CDR3 DNA reads TGTGCCAGCTCACCATCCGGAATTAGCACAGATACGCAGTATTTT. Translation: CASSPSGISTDTQYF.

A few counts support this clonotype. Here the CDR3 reads CASSDPNTGETQYF. The CDR3 nucleotides read TGTGCCAGCAGTGACCCAAATACGGGGGAGACCCAGTACTTC. The V call is TRBV6-1, the J call TRBJ2-5, with a possible D match to TRBD2 (5 bases). Trimming stripped 3 bases from V and 5 bases from J, with 13 bases between. CDR3 size: 14 residues. CDR1 is MNHNS and CDR2 is SASEGT in the germline V gene.

Only a few counts were recorded for this clonotype. The chain joins TRBV4-1 to TRBJ1-4; 9 positions match TRBD1. CDR1 is MGHRA, CDR2 YSYEKL, per germline. The CDR3 is made up of 15 amino acids. Trimming cost V 0 bases and J 10 bases; bases outside gene matches: 6. This CDR3 reads CASSQERDRGGKLFF. DNA for the CDR3: TGCGCCAGCAGCCAAGAGAGAGACAGGGGGGGAAAACTGTTTTTT.

Turning to this clonotype: A much larger clone is a single base away; this may be a read error. This sequence joins TRBV7-2 and TRBJ1-1; D gene unclear. Between the trimmed V and J ends, which lost 5 bases and 0 bases, there was a span of 10 bases. The CDR3 runs 14 residues. Germline CDR1 SGHTA, CDR2 FQGNSA. The CDR3 loop reads CASSLKVLNTEAFF. CDR3 DNA: TGTGCCAGCAGCCTCAAGGTGTTGAACACTGAAGCTTTCTTT.

This clonotype was counted between two and nine times. V is TRBV12-3 or TRBV12-4 and J is TRBJ1-5; TRBD1 matches at 8 bases. The CDR3 extends over 13 amino acids. V lost 4 bases to trimming and J lost 6 bases; unmatched junction nucleotides: 2. The CDR3 loop is CASSWTGFQPQHF. CDR3 DNA sequence: TGTGCCAGCAGTTGGACAGGGTTTCAGCCCCAGCATTTT.

This clonotype occurred a few times. V and J are TRBV6-5 and TRBJ2-2; D is unresolved. V was cut by 0 bases and J by 5 bases, with 7 bases left in between. In germline, CDR1 is MNHEY, CDR2 SVGAGI. The CDR3 has 14 residues. The DNA of the CDR3 is TGTGCCAGCAGTTACTCGCGGATAACCGGGGAGCTGTTTTTT. Translated: CASSYSRITGELFF.

Many counts were recorded for this clonotype. The chain is built from TRBV10-3 and TRBJ1-6; D gene uncertain. Germline V gives CDR1 ENHRY, CDR2 SYGVKD. The CDR3 contains 14 residues. With 3 bases removed from V and 6 bases from J, the gap between germline ends came to 9 bases. The DNA for the CDR3 is TGTGCCATCAGTGAACAAGGTTTTAATTCACCCCTCCACTTT. This translates into CAISEQGFNSPLHF.

The chain links TRBV28 to TRBJ2-7, with TRBD2 identical over 9 bases. CDR1 is MDHEN and CDR2 is SYDVKM in the germline V gene. The V and J ends lost 4 bases and 2 bases, in that order; junction bases with no gene match: 3. The CDR3 totals 14 residues. The CDR3 DNA reads TGTGCCAGCAGTTCTGGACTAGCGCCCTACGAGCAGTACTTC. Residues: CASSSGLAPYEQYF.

J is TRBJ2-2 and V is TRBV10-3; 7 bases fit TRBD1. Trimming took 8 bases from V and 3 from J; bases not matched to a gene: 9. The CDR3 loop spans 15 amino acids. Germline V gene data show CDR1 as ENHRY and CDR2 as SYGVKD. The CDR3 reads CAIGPPGGDTGELFF. The CDR3 DNA reads as TGTGCCATCGGCCCCCCAGGGGGTGACACCGGGGAGCTGTTTTTT.

This sequence joins TRBV29-1 and TRBJ2-1, with 10 positions matching TRBD2. Trimming cost V 4 bases and J 5 bases; bases outside gene matches: 2. CDR1 SQVTM and CDR2 ANQGSEA come from the germline V gene. This CDR3 has 13 residues. The CDR3 nucleotides are TGCAGCGTTGCAGCGGGAGGGCACAATGAGCAGTTCTTC. Translation gives CSVAAGGHNEQFF.

V gene TRBV20-1 combines with J gene TRBJ2-1, with 15 bases matching TRBD2. The CDR3 extends over 17 amino acids. Germline loops: CDR1 DFQATT, CDR2 SNEGSKA (reference sequence). The ends lost 5 bases at V and 9 bases at J; junction bases unmatched: 14. Here the CDR3 DNA reads TGCAGTGCTCTCGGGACTAGGACTAGCGGGAGGGCCTCTGAGCAGTTCTTC. Translating gives CSALGTRTSGRASEQFF.

The J gene is TRBJ2-7, the V gene TRBV6-2 or TRBV6-3, with D possibly matching TRBD1 (6 bases). CDR3 length equals 13 residues. In germline, CDR1 is MNHEY, CDR2 SVGEGT. V was clipped by 5 bases and J by 0 bases, with 8 bases between them. Here the CDR3 DNA reads TGTGCCAGCAGTGGACAGAACTCCTACGAGCAGTACGTC. This sequence encodes CASSGQNSYEQYV.

The table lists this clonotype with a few counts. This sequence joins TRBV7-2 and TRBJ1-2; D is undetermined. CDR3 length: 15 residues. Germline lookup yields CDR1 SGHTA and CDR2 FQGNSA. V lost 4 bases and J lost 2, with 14 bases in between. CDR3 bases: TGTGCCAGCAGCTGGGTTACGGATGCAAACTATGGCTACACCTTC. Amino acid sequence: CASSWVTDANYGYTF.